The T cell receptor beta chain under discussion was sequenced for a study of blood T cell repertoires in COVID-19. Overall study: Both acute and convalescent COVID-19 samples were obtained from the United States, Italy and Spain. In each case, the material was cDNA or gDNA derived from T cells, B-cell-depleted T cells, or PBMCs.

Per the original methods: Amplification with reference gene primers provided the estimates of nucleated cell counts. Sequenced by immunoSEQ multiplex PCR; TCRdb stores in-frame clones only, minus some. Clone size and the V and J calls come from that table; the DNA yielded D and trimming. The data contain 100,000 or so clones, 70% to 90% of them singletons. The CDR3 length is 14 residues. Germline V gene sequence: CDR1 MDHEN, CDR2 SYDVKM. Trimming removed 10 bases from V and 2 bases from J, with 14 bases in between. The source material was peripheral blood. The J gene is TRBJ1-4, the V gene TRBV28; D possibly corresponds to TRBD1 (5 bases). This receptor was obtained from a human donor in a cohort sampled during active COVID-19. The CDR3 nucleotides read TGTGCCATCTCCCGGGGGTCTACTAATGAAAAACTGTTTTTT. This gives the protein CAISRGSTNEKLFF.